This T cell receptor (beta chain) was sequenced for a study of cytomegalovirus exposure and HLA in healthy donors. Findings and caveats of the study: TCR beta chain V- and J-gene trimming was linked, in a later analysis, to a missense variant in DCLRE1C. Being productive about 87% or about 30% of the time was typical of most TCR beta V segments in an earlier analysis. Of the V segments, some could not be distinguished, including TRBV6-2 and TRBV6-3, and were excluded.

The length of the CDR3 is 13 residues. The V end lost 4 bases, the J end lost 5 bases, and 11 bases lay between the germline ends. Germline CDR1 SGHTS, CDR2 YDEGEE. Primers: 60 Vbeta forward and 13 Jbeta reverse. Sequencing used immunoSEQ multiplex PCR; TCRdb keeps in-frame clones, though not all of them. The table has more than 95,000 clones, about two thirds seen once. This clone was counted a few times. Its antigen is unidentified. The sample was PBMCs. V and J are TRBV5-8 and TRBJ2-3; D gene uncertain. The sequence was collected from a man aged 55 to 70 in good health and CMV-seropositive. The CDR3 DNA sequence: TGTGCCAGCAGCCTGCTTCCCGGAGATACGCAGTATTTT. Residues: CASSLLPGDTQYF.